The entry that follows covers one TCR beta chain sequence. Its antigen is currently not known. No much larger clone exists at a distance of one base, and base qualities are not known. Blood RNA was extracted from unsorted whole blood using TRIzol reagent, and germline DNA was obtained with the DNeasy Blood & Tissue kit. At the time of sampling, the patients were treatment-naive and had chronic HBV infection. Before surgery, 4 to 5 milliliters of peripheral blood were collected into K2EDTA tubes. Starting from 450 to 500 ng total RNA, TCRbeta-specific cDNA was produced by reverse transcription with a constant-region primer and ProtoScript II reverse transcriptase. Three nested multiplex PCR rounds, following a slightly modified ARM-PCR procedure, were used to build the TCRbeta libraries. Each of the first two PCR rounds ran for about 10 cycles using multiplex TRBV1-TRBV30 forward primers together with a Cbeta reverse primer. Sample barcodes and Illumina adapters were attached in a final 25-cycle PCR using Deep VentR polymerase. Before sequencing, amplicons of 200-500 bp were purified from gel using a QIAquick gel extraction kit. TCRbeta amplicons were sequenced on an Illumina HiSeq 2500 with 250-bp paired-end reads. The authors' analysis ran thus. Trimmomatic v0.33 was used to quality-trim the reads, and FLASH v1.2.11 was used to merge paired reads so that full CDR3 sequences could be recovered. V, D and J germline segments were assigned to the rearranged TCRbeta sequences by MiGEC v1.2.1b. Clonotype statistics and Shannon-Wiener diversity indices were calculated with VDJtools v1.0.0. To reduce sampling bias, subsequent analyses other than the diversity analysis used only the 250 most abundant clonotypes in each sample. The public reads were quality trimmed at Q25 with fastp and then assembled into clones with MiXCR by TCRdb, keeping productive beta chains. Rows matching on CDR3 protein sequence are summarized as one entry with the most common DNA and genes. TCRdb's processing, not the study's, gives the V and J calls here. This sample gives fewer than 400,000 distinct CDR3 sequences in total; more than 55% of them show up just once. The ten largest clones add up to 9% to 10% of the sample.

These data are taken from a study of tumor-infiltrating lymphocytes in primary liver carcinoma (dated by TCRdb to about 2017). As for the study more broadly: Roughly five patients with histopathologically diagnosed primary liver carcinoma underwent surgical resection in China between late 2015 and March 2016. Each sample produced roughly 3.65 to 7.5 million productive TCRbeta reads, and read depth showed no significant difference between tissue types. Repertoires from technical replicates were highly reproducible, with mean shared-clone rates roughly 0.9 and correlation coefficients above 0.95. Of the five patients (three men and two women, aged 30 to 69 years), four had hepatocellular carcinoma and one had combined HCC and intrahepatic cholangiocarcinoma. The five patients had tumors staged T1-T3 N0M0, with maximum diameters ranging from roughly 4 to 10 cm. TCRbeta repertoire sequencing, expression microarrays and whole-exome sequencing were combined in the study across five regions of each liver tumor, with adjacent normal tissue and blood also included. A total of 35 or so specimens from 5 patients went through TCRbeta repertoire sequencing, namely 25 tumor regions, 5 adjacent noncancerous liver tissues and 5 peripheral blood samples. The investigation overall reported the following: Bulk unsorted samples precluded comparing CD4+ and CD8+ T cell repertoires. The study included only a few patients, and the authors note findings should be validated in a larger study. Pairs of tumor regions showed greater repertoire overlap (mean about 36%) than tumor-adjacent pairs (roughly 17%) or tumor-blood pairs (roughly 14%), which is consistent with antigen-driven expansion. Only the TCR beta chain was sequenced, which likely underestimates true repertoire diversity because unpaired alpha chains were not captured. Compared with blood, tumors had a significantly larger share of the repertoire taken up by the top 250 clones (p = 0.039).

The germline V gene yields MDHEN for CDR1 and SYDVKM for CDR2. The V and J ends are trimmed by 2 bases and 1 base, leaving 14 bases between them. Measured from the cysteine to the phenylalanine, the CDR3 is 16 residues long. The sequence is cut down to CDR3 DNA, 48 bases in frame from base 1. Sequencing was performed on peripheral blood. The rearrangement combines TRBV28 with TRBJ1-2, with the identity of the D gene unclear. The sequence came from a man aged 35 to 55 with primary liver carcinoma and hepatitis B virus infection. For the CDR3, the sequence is CASSLIPRWSNYGYTF. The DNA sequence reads TGTGCCAGCAGTTTAATTCCGAGGTGGAGTAACTATGGCTACACCTTC.